In this sample, the clone carrying this T cell receptor beta chain turned up a few times. The J segment lost 9 bases and the V segment lost 1 base, leaving 12 bases of the junction unmatched. The CDR3 runs to 17 residues. CDR1 and CDR2 (germline): LGHDT, YNNKEL (reference sequence). These data originate in a study of regulatory T cells in long-lasting Graves disease. According to the study, TCR beta libraries were built with iRepertoire HTBI primers and CDR3-region Arm-PCR. TCRdb reanalysed the multiplex PCR reads using MiXCR and keeps one entry per CDR3 protein. The data show 400,000 to 500,000 distinct CDR3 sequences, with 12% to 15% seen just once and 17% held by the top ten. Described time point: newly diagnosed GD, antithyroid drugs for less than 3 months. The TCR library was made from RNA extracted from PBMCs. These data were also reused for a study on T cells in Graves' hyperthyroidism and ophthalmopathy. That paper notes: The study enrolled patients aged 18 to 65 with newly diagnosed hyperthyroidism of under 2 months' duration. Reasons for excluding patients were uncontrolled infection, other autoimmune disease, pregnancy or lactation. During a first-round RT-PCR of the TCR CDR3, the HTBI primer set was used. Also found in blood were most expanded thyroid clonotypes above 0.001.

This chain uses TRBV3-1 with TRBJ2-1; 10 nucleotides align to TRBD2. The sequence was collected from a woman aged 45-65 years with Graves disease. This specimen consisted of peripheral blood mononuclear cells (PBMCs), obtained at new diagnosis, from a patient treated with antithyroid drugs. The CDR3 here is CASSQVESGRAEGEQFF. CDR3 bases: TGTGCCAGCAGCCAAGTAGAAAGCGGGAGGGCCGAGGGTGAGCAGTTCTTC.